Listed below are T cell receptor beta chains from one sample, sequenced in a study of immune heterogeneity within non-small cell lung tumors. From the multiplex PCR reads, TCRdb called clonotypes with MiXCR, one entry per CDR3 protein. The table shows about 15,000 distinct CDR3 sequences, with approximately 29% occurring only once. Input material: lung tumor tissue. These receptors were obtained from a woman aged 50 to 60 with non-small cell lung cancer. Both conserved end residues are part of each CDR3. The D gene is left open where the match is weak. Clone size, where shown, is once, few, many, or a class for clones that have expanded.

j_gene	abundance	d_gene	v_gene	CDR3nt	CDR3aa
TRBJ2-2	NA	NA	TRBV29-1	TGCAGCGTTGGCAGTACCAACACCGGGGAGCTGTTTTTT	CSVGSTNTGELFF
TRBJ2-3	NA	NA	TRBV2	TGTGCCAGCAGTCCCAGCGGGTTGGCCGGAGATACGCAGTATTTT	CASSPSGLAGDTQYF
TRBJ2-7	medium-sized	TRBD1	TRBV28	TGTGCCAGCAGGGGACAGGGAACCTACGAGCAGTACTTC	CASRGQGTYEQYF
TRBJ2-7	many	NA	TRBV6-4	TGTGCCAGCATAATAGGTTCTGACTCCTACGAGCAGTACTTC	CASIIGSDSYEQYF
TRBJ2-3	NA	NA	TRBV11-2	TGTGCCAGCAGCACCACGGGACAAAACACAGATACGCAGTATTTT	CASSTTGQNTDTQYF
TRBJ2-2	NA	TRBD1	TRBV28	TGTGCCAGCAGTCCAGCCGTCACGACAGGGGTCGTCACCGGGGAGCTGTTTTTT	CASSPAVTTGVVTGELFF
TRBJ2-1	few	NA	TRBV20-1	TGCAGTGCTAGAAATGCCATCAGCTCCTACAATGAGCAGTTCTTC	CSARNAISSYNEQFF
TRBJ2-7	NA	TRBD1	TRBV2	TGTGCCAGCAAGCGGACAGGGGGCGTGAGCTCCTACGAGCAGTACTTC	CASKRTGGVSSYEQYF
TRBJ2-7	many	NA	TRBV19	TGTGCCAGTAGTATAGTACCCGACAGCTCCTACGAGCAGTACTTC	CASSIVPDSSYEQYF
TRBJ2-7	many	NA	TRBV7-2	TGTGCCAGCAGCTTAGGGACACAAAGCTACGAGCAGTACTTC	CASSLGTQSYEQYF
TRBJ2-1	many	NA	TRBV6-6	TGTGCCAGCAGTTACTCGATGGTGGGTTATCAGGGAATATTCTACAATGAGCAGTTCTTC	CASSYSMVGYQGIFYNEQFF
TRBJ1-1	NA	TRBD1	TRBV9	TGTGCCAGCAGCTTATGGACAGGGAACACTGAAGCTTTCTTT	CASSLWTGNTEAFF
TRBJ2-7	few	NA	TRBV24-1	TGTGCCACCAGTGATGGGCGGGGACTCTACGAGCAGTACTTC	CATSDGRGLYEQYF
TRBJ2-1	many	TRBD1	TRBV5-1	TGCGCCAGCAGCACAGGGGATGAGCAGTTCTTC	CASSTGDEQFF
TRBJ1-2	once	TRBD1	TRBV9	TGTGCCAGCAGTGAACGGGACAGGTATGGCTACACCTTC	CASSERDRYGYTF
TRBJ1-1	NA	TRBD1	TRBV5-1	TGCGCCAGCAGCTACTCGGCAGGGGGAGACACTGAAGCTTTCTTT	CASSYSAGGDTEAFF
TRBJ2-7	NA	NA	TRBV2	TGTGCCAGCAGTGTTCGGGGAGTGGGGGGCGAGCAGTACTTC	CASSVRGVGGEQYF
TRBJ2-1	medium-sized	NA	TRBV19	TGTGCCAGTAGTATAGCCTCCGGGGACAATGAGCAGTTCTTC	CASSIASGDNEQFF
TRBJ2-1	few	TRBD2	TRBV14	TGTGCCAGCAGCCGACCGGGACTAGCGGGAGCCTCCAATGAGCAGTTCTTC	CASSRPGLAGASNEQFF
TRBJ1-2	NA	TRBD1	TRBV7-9	TGTGCCAGCATCCTAGGGACAGGGGGATTTGGCTACACCTTC	CASILGTGGFGYTF
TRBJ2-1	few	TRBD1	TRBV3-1	TGTGCCAGCGCCCCAGGACAGGTAGCCTACAATGAGCAGTTCTTC	CASAPGQVAYNEQFF
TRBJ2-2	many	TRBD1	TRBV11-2	TGTGCCAGCAGCCCGAGACAGGGGGCCGGGGAGCTGTTTTTT	CASSPRQGAGELFF
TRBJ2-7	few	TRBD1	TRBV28	TGTGCCAGCAGTTTACGGCCCGGGACAGGGTTGTTCGAGCAGTACTTC	CASSLRPGTGLFEQYF
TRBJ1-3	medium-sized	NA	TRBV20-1	TGCAGTGCTAAAGCGACGGGCATGGGCTCTGGAAACACCATATATTTT	CSAKATGMGSGNTIYF
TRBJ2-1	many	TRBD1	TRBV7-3	TGTGCCAGCAGCCCGACAGGGGACGCCTACAATGAGCAGTTCTTC	CASSPTGDAYNEQFF
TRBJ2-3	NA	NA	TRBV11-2	TGTGCCAGCAGCGGGGGGACTCCCTTCACCGATACGCAGTATTTT	CASSGGTPFTDTQYF
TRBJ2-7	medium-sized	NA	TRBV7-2	TGTGCCAGCAGCTTAGGCAGCGGGTCCTACGAGCAGTACTTC	CASSLGSGSYEQYF
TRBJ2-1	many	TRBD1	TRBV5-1	TGCGCCAGCAGCCCCTCGGGACAGGGAGGCGATGAGCAGTTCTTC	CASSPSGQGGDEQFF
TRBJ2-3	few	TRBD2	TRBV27	TGTGCCAGCAGTTTTTCTAGCGGTTCTGTAGATACGCAGTATTTT	CASSFSSGSVDTQYF
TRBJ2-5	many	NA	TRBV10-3	TGTGCCATCAGTGAGACATCCCAAGAGACCCAGTACTTC	CAISETSQETQYF
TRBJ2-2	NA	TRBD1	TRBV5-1	TGCGCCAGCAGCTTGGGGACAGGGACGAACACCGGGGAGCTGTTTTTT	CASSLGTGTNTGELFF
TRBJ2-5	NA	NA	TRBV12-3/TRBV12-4	TGTGCCAGCAGTTTTTATGCGGCCAACCAAGAGACCCAGTACTTC	CASSFYAANQETQYF
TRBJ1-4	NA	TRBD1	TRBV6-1	TGTGCCAGCAGTGAAGGGACAGGGAGGGCGGAAAAACTGTTTTTT	CASSEGTGRAEKLFF
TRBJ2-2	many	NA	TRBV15	TGTGCCACCAGCGCCCGTAGCCGGGGCGGGGAGCTGTTTTTT	CATSARSRGGELFF
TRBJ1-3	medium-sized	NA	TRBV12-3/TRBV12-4	TGTGCCAGCAGTCCTTCACAGGGAATAGGCGGAAACACCATATATTTT	CASSPSQGIGGNTIYF
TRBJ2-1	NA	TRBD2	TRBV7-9	TGTGCCAGCAGCTCCGGGACTAGCTGGGACGTTTCCTACAATGAGCAGTTCTTC	CASSSGTSWDVSYNEQFF
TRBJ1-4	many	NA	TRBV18	TGTGCCAGCTCACGCATGACCGGGCATGAAAAACTGTTTTTT	CASSRMTGHEKLFF
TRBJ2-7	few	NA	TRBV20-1	TGCAGTACTAGTAGGGGCGGAAACTCCTACGAGCAGTACTTC	CSTSRGGNSYEQYF
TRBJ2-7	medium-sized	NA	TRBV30	TGTGCCTGGAGTGCCTTTACAGTTGGGGGTCCCGAGCAGTACTTC	CAWSAFTVGGPEQYF
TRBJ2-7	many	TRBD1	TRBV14	TGTGCCAGCAGCGACCTTATCGACAGGGGCGAGCAGTACTTC	CASSDLIDRGEQYF
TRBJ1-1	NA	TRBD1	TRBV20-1	TGCAGTGCTAGAGATCGTTTAAGGGGGCAGGTCACTGAAGCTTTCTTT	CSARDRLRGQVTEAFF
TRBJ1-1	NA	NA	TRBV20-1	TGCAGTGCTAGGTCGACAGGAAGAGCCACTGAAGCTTTCTTT	CSARSTGRATEAFF
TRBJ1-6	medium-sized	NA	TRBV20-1	TGCAGTGCTCGACAGGAGAGCTCCTATAATTCACCCCTCCACTTT	CSARQESSYNSPLHF
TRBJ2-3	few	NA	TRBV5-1	TGCGCCAGCAGCTTGGCCTGGATAGCGACAGATACGCAGTATTTT	CASSLAWIATDTQYF
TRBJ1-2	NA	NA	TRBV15	TGTGCCACCAGCCCACGACTCGACCCCCGCTATGGCTACACCTTC	CATSPRLDPRYGYTF
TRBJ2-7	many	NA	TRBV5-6	TGTGCCAGCAGCTTAACCGCTTATAGCTCCTACGAGCAGTACTTC	CASSLTAYSSYEQYF
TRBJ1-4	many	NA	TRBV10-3	TGTGCCATCGCAAAGACGGAGGGGAATGAAAAACTGTTTTTT	CAIAKTEGNEKLFF
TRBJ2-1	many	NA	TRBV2	TGTGCCAGCAGTGAACGGCAGGGGCCCTCCTACAATGAGCAGTTCTTC	CASSERQGPSYNEQFF
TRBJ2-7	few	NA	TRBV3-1	TGTGCCAGCAGCCAGAACCAATACGAGCAGTACTTC	CASSQNQYEQYF